This T cell receptor (beta chain) was recorded in a study of shared T cell receptors in the human thymus. Here immunoSEQ multiplex PCR was the method, and the copy in TCRdb shows in-frame clones only, minus some. This sample has 700,000 or so clones; 70% to 90% occur once, and the top ten carry about 0.011%. Another study also made use of these data, one on human thymus T cells.

The sequenced sample was thymocytes. This sequence was found in a girl less than two years old with a congenital heart defect.

The CDR3 nucleotides read TGTGCCAGCAGCCTACCCCGGACAGGGGACACCGGGGAGCTGTTTTTT. Residues: CASSLPRTGDTGELFF. The V call is TRBV11-2, the J call TRBJ2-2, with 9 bases matching TRBD1. This CDR3 region has 16 residues. V gave up 5 bases and J gave up 3 bases; unmatched junction bases: 7. Germline lookup yields CDR1 SGHAT and CDR2 FQNNGV.